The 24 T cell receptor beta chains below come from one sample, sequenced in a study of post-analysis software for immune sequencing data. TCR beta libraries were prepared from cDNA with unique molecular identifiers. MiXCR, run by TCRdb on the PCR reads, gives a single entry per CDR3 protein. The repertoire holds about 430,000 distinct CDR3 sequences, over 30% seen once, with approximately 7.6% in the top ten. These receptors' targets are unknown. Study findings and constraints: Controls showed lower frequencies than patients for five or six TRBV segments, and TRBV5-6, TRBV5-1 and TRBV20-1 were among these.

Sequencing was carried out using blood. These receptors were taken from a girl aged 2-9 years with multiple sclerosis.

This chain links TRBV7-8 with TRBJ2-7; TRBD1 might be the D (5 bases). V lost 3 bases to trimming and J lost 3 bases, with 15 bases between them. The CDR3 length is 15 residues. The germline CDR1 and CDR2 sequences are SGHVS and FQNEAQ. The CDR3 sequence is CASSFTDSYLYEQYF. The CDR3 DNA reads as TGTGCCAGCAGCTTTACCGACAGCTACCTCTACGAGCAGTACTTC.

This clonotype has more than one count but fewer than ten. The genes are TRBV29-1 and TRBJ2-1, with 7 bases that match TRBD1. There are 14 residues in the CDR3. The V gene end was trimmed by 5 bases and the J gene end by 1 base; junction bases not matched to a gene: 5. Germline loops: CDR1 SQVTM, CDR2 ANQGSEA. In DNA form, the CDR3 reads TGCAGCGTTAGAACAGGGGTTTCCTACAATGAGCAGTTCTTC. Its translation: CSVRTGVSYNEQFF.

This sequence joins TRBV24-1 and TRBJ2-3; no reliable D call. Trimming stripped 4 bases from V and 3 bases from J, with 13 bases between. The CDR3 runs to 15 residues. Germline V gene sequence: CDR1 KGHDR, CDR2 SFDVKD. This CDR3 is CATSERWSRTDTQYF. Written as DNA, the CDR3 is TGTGCCACCAGTGAGCGGTGGTCCCGAACAGATACGCAGTATTTT.

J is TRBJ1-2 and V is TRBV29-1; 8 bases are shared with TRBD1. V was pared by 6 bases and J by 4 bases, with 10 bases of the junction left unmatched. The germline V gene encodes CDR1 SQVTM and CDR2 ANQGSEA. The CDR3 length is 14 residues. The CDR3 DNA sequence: TGCAGCGTGCTTAATACAGGGGGGGGCTATGGCTACACCTTC. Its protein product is CSVLNTGGGYGYTF.

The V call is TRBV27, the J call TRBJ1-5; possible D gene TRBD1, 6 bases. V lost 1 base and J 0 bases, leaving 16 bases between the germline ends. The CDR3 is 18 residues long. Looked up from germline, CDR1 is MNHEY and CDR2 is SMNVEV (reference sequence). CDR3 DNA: TGTGCCAGCAGTTTATTATGGGGGCCCTATAATAGCAATCAGCCCCAGCATTTT. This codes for CASSLLWGPYNSNQPQHF.

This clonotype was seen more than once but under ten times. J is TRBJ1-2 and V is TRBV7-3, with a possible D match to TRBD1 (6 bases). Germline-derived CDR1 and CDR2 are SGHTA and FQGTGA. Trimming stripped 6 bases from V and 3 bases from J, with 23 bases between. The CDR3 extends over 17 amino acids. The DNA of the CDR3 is TGTGCCAGCAGTCAGCAATGGACGGAAGAGGGGGACTATGGCTACACCTTC. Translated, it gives CASSQQWTEEGDYGYTF.

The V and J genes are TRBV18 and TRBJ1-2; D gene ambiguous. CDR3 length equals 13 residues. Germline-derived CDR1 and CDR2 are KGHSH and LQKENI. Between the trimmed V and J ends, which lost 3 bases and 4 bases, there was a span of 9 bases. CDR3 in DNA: TGTGCCAGCTCACCTGAGGGAGTCTATGGCTACACCTTC. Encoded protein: CASSPEGVYGYTF.

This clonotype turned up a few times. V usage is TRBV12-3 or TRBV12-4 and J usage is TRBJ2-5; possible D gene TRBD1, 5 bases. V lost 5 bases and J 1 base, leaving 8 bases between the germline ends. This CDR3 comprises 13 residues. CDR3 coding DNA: TGTGCCAGCAGTAGACAGATCCAAGAGACCCAGTACTTC. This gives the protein CASSRQIQETQYF.

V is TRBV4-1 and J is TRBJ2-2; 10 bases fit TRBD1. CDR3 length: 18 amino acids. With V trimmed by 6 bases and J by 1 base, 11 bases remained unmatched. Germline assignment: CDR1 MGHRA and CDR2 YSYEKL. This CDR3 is CASSRTGTGEGNTGELFF. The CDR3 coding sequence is TGCGCCAGCAGTCGGACCGGGACAGGGGAAGGGAACACCGGGGAGCTGTTTTTT.

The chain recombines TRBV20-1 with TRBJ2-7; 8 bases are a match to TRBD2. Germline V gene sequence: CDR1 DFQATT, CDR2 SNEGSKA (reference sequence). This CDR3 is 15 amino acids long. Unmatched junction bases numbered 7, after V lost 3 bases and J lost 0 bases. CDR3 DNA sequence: TGCAGTGCTAGTCCACTAGCGGTTAGCTCCTACGAGCAGTACTTC. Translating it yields CSASPLAVSSYEQYF.

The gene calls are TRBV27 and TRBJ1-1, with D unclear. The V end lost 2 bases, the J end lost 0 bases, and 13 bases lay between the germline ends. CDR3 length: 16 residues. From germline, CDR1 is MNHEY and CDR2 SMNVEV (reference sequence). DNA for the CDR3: TGTGCCAGCAGTTTAAGGCTGGGGAGGATGAACACTGAAGCTTTCTTT. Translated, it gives CASSLRLGRMNTEAFF.

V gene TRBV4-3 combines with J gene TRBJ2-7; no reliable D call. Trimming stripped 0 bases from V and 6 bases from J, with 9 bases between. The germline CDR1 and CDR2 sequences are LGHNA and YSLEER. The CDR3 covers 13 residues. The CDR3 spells CASSQEGGGEQYF. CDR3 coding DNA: TGCGCCAGCAGCCAAGAAGGTGGCGGCGAGCAGTACTTC.

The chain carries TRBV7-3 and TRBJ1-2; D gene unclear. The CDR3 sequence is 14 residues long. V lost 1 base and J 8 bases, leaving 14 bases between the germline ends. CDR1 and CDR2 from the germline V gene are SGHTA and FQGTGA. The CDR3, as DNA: TGTGCCAGCAGCTTAATACCCCCGGCGGGGGGCTACACCTTC. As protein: CASSLIPPAGGYTF.

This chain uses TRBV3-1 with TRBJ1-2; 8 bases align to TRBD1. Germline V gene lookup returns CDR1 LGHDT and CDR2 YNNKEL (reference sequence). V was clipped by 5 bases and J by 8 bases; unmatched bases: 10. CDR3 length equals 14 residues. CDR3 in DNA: TGTGCCAGCAGCGCCGGGACAGGCCGGGGGGGCTACACCTTC. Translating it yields CASSAGTGRGGYTF.

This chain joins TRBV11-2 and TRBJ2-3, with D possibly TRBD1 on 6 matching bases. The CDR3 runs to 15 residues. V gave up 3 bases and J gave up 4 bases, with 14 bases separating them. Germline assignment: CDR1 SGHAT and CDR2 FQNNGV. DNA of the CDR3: TGTGCCAGCAGCTTGGAACCAGGGGCCGCAGATACGCAGTATTTT. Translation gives CASSLEPGAADTQYF.

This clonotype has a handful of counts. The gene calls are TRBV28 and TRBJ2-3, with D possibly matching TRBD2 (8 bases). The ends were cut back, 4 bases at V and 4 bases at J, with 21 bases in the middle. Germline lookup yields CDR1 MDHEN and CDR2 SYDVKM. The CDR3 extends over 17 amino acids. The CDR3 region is CASSSGGIDRDPDTQYF. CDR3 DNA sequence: TGTGCCAGCAGTTCGGGGGGGATCGACAGGGATCCAGATACGCAGTATTTT.

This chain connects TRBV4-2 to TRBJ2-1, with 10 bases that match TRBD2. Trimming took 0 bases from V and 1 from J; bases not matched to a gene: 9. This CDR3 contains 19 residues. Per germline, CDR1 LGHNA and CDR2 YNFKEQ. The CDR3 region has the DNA TGTGCCAGCAGCCAAGATCCAACTAGCGGGACTTCTTCCTACAATGAGCAGTTCTTC. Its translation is CASSQDPTSGTSSYNEQFF.

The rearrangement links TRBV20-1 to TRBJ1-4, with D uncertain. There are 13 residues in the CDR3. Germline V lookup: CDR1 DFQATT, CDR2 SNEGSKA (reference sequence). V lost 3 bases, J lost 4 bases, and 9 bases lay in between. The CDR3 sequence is CSASGQVNEKLFF. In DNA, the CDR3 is TGCAGTGCTAGCGGCCAGGTTAATGAAAAACTGTTTTTT.

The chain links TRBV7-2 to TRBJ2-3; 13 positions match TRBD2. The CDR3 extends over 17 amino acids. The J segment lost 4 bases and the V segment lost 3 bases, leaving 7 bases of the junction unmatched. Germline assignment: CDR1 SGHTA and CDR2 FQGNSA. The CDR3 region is CASSFVLAGGPPDTQYF. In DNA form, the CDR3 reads TGTGCCAGCAGCTTCGTACTAGCGGGAGGGCCGCCAGATACGCAGTATTTT.

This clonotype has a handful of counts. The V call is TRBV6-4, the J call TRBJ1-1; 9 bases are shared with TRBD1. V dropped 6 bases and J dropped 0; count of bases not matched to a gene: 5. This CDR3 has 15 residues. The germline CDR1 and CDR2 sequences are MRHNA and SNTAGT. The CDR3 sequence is CASRLTGGMNTEAFF. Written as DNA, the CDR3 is TGTGCCAGCAGACTGACAGGGGGGATGAACACTGAAGCTTTCTTT.

The CDR3: CASSLWAAETQYF. Written as DNA, the CDR3 is TGTGCCAGTAGTCTGTGGGCGGCGGAGACCCAGTACTTC. The chain links TRBV19 to TRBJ2-7; no definite D call. Matching the DNA end better, TRBJ2-5 makes the J call doubtful. The CDR3 runs 13 residues. CDR1 is LNHDA, CDR2 SQIVND, per germline (reference sequence).

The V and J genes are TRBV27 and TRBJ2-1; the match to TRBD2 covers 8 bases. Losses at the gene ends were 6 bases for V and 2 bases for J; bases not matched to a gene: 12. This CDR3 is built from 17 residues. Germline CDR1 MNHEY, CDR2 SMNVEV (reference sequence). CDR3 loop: CASSSRLSGGPYNEQFF. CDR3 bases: TGTGCCAGCAGCTCCCGGCTAAGCGGGGGACCCTACAATGAGCAGTTCTTC.

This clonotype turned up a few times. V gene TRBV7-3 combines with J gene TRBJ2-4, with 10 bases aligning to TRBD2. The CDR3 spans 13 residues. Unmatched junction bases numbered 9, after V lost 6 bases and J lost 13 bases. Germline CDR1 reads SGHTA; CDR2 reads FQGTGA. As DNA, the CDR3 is TGTGCCAGCAGGGGGACTAGCGAGGGGGAGCAGTACTTC. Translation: CASRGTSEGEQYF.

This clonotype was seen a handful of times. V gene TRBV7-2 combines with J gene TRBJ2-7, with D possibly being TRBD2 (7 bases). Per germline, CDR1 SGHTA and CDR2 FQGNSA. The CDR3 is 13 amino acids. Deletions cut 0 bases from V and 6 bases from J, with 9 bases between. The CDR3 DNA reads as TGTGCCAGCAGCTTAGCGGGGGGGCGCGAGCAGTACTTC. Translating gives CASSLAGGREQYF. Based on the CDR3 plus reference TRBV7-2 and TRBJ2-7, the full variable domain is GAGVSQSPSNKVTEKGKDVELRCDPISGHTALYWYRQSLGQGLEFLIYFQGNSAPDKSGLPSDRFSAERTGGSVSTLTIQRTQQEDSAVYLCASSLAGGREQYFGPGTRLTVT.